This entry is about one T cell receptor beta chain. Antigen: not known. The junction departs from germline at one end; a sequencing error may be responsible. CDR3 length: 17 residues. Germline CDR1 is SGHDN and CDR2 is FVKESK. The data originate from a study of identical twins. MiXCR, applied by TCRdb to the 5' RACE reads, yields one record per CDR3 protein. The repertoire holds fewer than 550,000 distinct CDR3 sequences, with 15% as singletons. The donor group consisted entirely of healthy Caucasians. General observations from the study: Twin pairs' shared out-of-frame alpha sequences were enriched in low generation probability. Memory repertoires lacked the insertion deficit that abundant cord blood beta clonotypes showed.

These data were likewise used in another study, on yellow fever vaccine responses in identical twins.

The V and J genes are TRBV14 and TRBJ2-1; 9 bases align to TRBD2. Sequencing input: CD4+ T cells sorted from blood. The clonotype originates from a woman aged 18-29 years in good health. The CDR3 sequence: CASNQRSYSGRLHEQFF. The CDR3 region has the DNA TGTGCCAGCAACCAACGGTCGTATAGCGGGAGACTCCATGAGCAGTTCTTC.